This is a list of T cell receptor beta chains from one sample in a study of beta chain features in type 1 diabetes. Sequencing was performed with immunoSEQ multiplex PCR; in TCRdb, only in-frame clones are kept and a portion is missing. The data show some 410,000 clones, 14% seen once. The sequenced sample consisted of naive CD4+ T cells from blood. All receptors come from a young man in good health. The CDR3 runs from the conserved cysteine through the conserved F or W. A D gene is named only where the DNA matches it firmly. Size values are once, few and many counts, or a class for expanded clones, and some rows have none.

size	V	D	J	DNA	CDR3
.	TRBV15	.	TRBJ2-5	TGTGCCACCAGCAGAGATCATCCCCAGCCGGGGACCCAGTACTTC	CATSRDHPQPGTQYF
few	TRBV2	.	TRBJ2-3	TGTGCCAGCAGTGAAGCCGGAGCTCCAGATACGCAGTATTTT	CASSEAGAPDTQYF
few	TRBV29-1	.	TRBJ2-2	TGCAGCGTTGGGTCAGGGAACACCGGGGAGCTGTTTTTT	CSVGSGNTGELFF
.	TRBV29-1	.	TRBJ2-3	TGCAGCGATGCCCATTCCACAGATACGCAGTATTTT	CSDAHSTDTQYF
.	TRBV25-1	TRBD2	TRBJ2-3	TGTGCCAGCAGTGGGTGGGAGGGGACAGATACGCAGTATTTT	CASSGWEGTDTQYF
few	TRBV6-5	.	TRBJ2-3	TGTGCCAGCAGTTACTCGCCAGGGGCGGCCGAATCGCAGTATTTT	CASSYSPGAAESQYF
.	TRBV6-1	TRBD1	TRBJ1-4	TGTGCCAGCCCAGACAGGGCAAACGAAAAACTGTTTTTT	CASPDRANEKLFF
.	TRBV20-1	.	TRBJ2-5	TGCAGTGCTGGGCGGTTGGAGACCCAGTACTTC	CSAGRLETQYF
.	TRBV4-3	.	TRBJ2-1	TGCGCCAGCAGCCAAGAGCGGTGGAGCTACAATGAGCAGTTCTTC	CASSQERWSYNEQFF
many	TRBV7-9	.	TRBJ2-5	TGTGCCAGCAGGCAGGGGTCCGGTTCGGAGACCCAGTACTTC	CASRQGSGSETQYF
few	TRBV7-2	TRBD2	TRBJ2-1	TGTGCCAGCAGCTTGACGCTAGCGGGGATTTACAATGAGCAGTTCTTC	CASSLTLAGIYNEQFF
few	TRBV4-3	.	TRBJ2-1	TGCGCCAGCAGCCAAAGGGGTTTCAATGAGCAGTTCTTC	CASSQRGFNEQFF
few	TRBV10-3	TRBD1	TRBJ2-3	TGTGCCATCAGTCCATGGCTCAGGGGGAGCGGCGCAGATACGCAGTATTTT	CAISPWLRGSGADTQYF
.	TRBV7-8	.	TRBJ2-1	TGTGCCAGCAGCACCCGGACCACTATCTACAATGAGCAGTTCTTC	CASSTRTTIYNEQFF
few	TRBV5-1	.	TRBJ2-5	TGCGCCAGCAGCTTGGAGATAAGAGGAGGAGAGACCCAGTACTTC	CASSLEIRGGETQYF
.	TRBV11-1	TRBD2	TRBJ2-1	TGTGCCAGCAGCCCCAGGATGGCAGGGACTACCAATGAGCAGTTCTTC	CASSPRMAGTTNEQFF
.	TRBV30	.	TRBJ1-2	TGTGCCTGGAGTGCGGGGTCGGTTTACACCTTC	CAWSAGSVYTF